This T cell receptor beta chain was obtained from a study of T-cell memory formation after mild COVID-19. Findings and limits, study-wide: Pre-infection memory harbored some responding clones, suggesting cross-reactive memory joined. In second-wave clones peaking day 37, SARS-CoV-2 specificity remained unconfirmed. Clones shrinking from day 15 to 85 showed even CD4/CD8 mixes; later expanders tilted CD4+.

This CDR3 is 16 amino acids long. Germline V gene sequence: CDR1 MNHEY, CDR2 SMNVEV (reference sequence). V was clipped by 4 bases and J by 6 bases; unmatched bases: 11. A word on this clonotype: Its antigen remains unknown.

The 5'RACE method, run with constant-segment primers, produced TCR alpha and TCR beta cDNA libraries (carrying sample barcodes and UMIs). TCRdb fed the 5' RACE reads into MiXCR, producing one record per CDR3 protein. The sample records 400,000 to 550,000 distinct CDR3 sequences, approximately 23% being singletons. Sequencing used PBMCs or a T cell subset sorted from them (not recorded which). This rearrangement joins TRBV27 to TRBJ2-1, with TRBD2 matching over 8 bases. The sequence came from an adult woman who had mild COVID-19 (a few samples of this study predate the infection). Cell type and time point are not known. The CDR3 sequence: CASSSLGAGDVNEQFF. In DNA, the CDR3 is TGTGCCAGCAGTTCCCTTGGAGCGGGGGATGTCAATGAGCAGTTCTTC.